These 14 T cell receptor beta chains came from one sample sequenced in a study of OX40 agonist ivuxolimab in advanced cancers. Clones were read by immunoSEQ multiplex PCR, and TCRdb kept only the in-frame ones, dropping some. This table has about 100,000 clones, 91% appearing once. The input for sequencing was CD4+ or CD8+ T cells sorted from blood, taken in a trial of the OX40 agonist ivuxolimab. The receptors were gathered from an adult with an advanced solid tumor such as melanoma, head and neck, liver or kidney cancer.

The chain has TRBV2 and TRBJ1-4; 7 bases fit TRBD1. V lost 6 bases and J lost 0; bases outside the gene matches: 7. CDR1 is SNHLY and CDR2 is FYNNEI in the germline V gene. This CDR3 has 16 residues. The CDR3 sequence: CASSVGQRATNEKLFF. The CDR3 nucleotides read TGTGCCAGCAGCGTGGGACAGCGTGCAACTAATGAAAAACTGTTTTTT.

The rearrangement links TRBV21-1 to TRBJ2-7; the D call in the table, TRBD1, was not verified against the DNA. TRBV21-1 is recorded as a pseudogene. The CDR3 has 14 residues. CDR3 region: CASGKNRECYEQYF. The DNA for the CDR3 is TGTGCCAGCGGCAAAAACAGGGAATGCTACGAGCAGTACTTC.

This clone was counted a single time. V usage is TRBV5-6 and J usage is TRBJ2-5; TRBD1 aligns across 8 bases. V lost 2 bases to trimming and J lost 0 bases; unmatched junction nucleotides: 3. This CDR3 comprises 15 residues. CDR1 SGHDT and CDR2 YYEEEE come from the germline V gene. The CDR3 nucleotides are TGTGCCAGCAGCTTAGACAGGGGCTACCAAGAGACCCAGTACTTC. This translates into CASSLDRGYQETQYF.

The chain combines TRBV28 with TRBJ2-5, with D perhaps TRBD2 (5 bases). There are 14 residues in the CDR3. Germline-derived CDR1 and CDR2 are MDHEN and SYDVKM. V gave up 4 bases and J gave up 5 bases, with 14 bases separating them. CDR3 loop: CASSSPGKSETQYF. The DNA for the CDR3 is TGTGCCAGCAGTTCCCCCGGGAAGTCGGAGACCCAGTACTTC. Full variable domain (remainder filled in from reference TRBV28 and TRBJ2-5): DVKVTQSSRYLVKRTGEKVFLECVQDMDHENMFWYRQDPGLGLRLIYFSYDVKMKEKGDIPEGYSVSREKKERFSLILESASTNQTSMYLCASSSPGKSETQYFGPGTRLLVL.

The V and J genes are TRBV28 and TRBJ2-7, with 9 positions matching TRBD1. J was trimmed by 3 bases and V by 9 bases; bases with no gene match: 15. The CDR3 spans 16 residues. In germline, CDR1 is MDHEN, CDR2 SYDVKM. For the CDR3, the DNA is TGTGCCAGTCCCCCGCCGACAGGGGGGAGGGACTACGAGCAGTACTTC. It is translated as CASPPPTGGRDYEQYF.

This clone is a singleton in its sample. The chain employs TRBV11-3 and TRBJ2-5; 9 bases line up with TRBD1. This CDR3 spans 14 amino acids. Germline V CDR1 and CDR2: SGHNT, YENEEA. J lost 7 bases, V lost 4 bases, and 7 bases had no gene match. The CDR3 DNA reads as TGTGCCAGCAGCTCCGGGACAGGGCGAGGGACCCAGTACTTC. Its translation: CASSSGTGRGTQYF.

This chain joins TRBV9 and TRBJ2-5, with 11 nucleotides matching TRBD2. This CDR3 has 16 amino acids. From germline, CDR1 is SGDLS and CDR2 YYNGEE. The J segment lost 2 bases and the V segment lost 4 bases, leaving 7 bases of the junction unmatched. Here the CDR3 reads CASSPGTSGLQETQYF. CDR3 coding DNA: TGTGCCAGCAGCCCCGGGACTAGCGGTTTACAAGAGACCCAGTACTTC.

The chain links TRBV5-1 to TRBJ2-3, with 9 positions matching TRBD2. The germline V gene encodes CDR1 SGHRS and CDR2 YFSETQ. CDR3 length: 16 residues. V was clipped by 2 bases and J by 0 bases; unmatched bases: 4. CDR3 in amino acids: CASSFASGVSTDTQYF. Here the CDR3 DNA reads TGCGCCAGCAGCTTCGCTAGCGGGGTTAGCACAGATACGCAGTATTTT.

The rearrangement joins TRBV28 to TRBJ1-2; D remains unclear. Trimming left V 6 bases short and J 0 bases short, with 8 bases between. This CDR3 is built from 13 residues. Germline CDR1 reads MDHEN; CDR2 reads SYDVKM. This chain's CDR3 is CASRLDPNYGYTF. CDR3 DNA sequence: TGTGCCAGCAGGCTGGACCCTAACTATGGCTACACCTTC.

CDR3 DNA: TGTGCCAGCAGTGAGAGGGCCGGCAATCAGCCCCAGCATTTT. Amino acids: CASSERAGNQPQHF. The gene calls are TRBV2 and TRBJ1-5; no clear D. The length of the CDR3 is 14 residues. Trimming shortened V by 3 bases and J by 2 bases, and 8 bases separated the two germline ends. Germline V gene sequence: CDR1 SNHLY, CDR2 FYNNEI.

The rearrangement uses TRBV7-9 and TRBJ1-1; 7 bases align to TRBD1. Germline assignment: CDR1 SEHNR and CDR2 FQNEAQ (reference sequence). The CDR3 extends over 14 amino acids. Trimming at V came to 3 bases and at J to 2 bases, leaving 3 bases not matched to a gene. The CDR3 spells CASSLGQTNTEAFF. The CDR3, as DNA: TGTGCCAGCAGCTTGGGACAGACTAACACTGAAGCTTTCTTT.

Regarding this clone: Mismatch with germline at one junction end may stem from a read error. The chain has TRBV7-7 and TRBJ2-1; 10 nucleotides agree with TRBD2. CDR1 and CDR2 from the germline V gene are SSHAT and FNYEAQ (reference sequence). The CDR3 is 15 residues long. The CDR3 loop is CASSRTSGVNNEQFF. CDR3 sequence (DNA): TGTGCTAGCAGCCGGACTAGCGGCGTCAACAATGAGCAGTTCTTC.

This clone was seen more than once but under ten times. This rearrangement joins TRBV9 to TRBJ1-1; D unresolved. The ends were cut back, 3 bases at V and 9 bases at J, with 9 bases in the middle. The CDR3 sequence is 11 residues long. In germline, CDR1 is SGDLS, CDR2 YYNGEE. The CDR3 sequence is CASSGSGQAFF. CDR3 DNA: TGTGCCAGCAGCGGGTCCGGGCAAGCTTTCTTT. Full variable domain (missing parts from reference TRBV9 and TRBJ1-1): DSGVTQTPKHLITATGQRVTLRCSPRSGDLSVYWYQQSLDQGLQFLIQYYNGEERAKGNILERFSAQQFPDLHSELNLSSLELGDSALYFCASSGSGQAFFGQGTRLTVV.

Turning to this clone: Sequence at one end of the junction differs from germline and may be a read error. CDR3 in DNA: TGCGCCAGCAGCGTGGAGGGTAGCGGGCGCTCCCAAGGGACCCAGTACTTC. Amino acid sequence: CASSVEGSGRSQGTQYF. The V and J genes are TRBV5-1 and TRBJ2-5, with 7 bases identical to TRBD2. The CDR3 covers 17 residues. CDR1 and CDR2 (germline): SGHRS, YFSETQ.